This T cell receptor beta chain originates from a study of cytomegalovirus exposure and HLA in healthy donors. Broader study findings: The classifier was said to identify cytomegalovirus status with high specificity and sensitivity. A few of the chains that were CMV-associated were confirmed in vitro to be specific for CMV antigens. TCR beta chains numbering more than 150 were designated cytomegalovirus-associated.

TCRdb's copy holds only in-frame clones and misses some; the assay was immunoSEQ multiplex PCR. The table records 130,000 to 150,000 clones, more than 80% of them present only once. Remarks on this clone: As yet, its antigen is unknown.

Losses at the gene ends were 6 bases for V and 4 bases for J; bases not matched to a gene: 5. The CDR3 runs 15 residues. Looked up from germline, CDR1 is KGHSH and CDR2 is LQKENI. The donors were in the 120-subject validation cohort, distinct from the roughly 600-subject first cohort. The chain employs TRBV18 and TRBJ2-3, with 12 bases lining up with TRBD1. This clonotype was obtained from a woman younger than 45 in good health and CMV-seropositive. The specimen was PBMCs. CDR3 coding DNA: TGTGCCAGCTCGCCCGGGACAGGGGGCCCAGATACGCAGTATTTT. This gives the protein CASSPGTGGPDTQYF.